This T cell receptor (beta chain) was identified during a study of blood T cell repertoires in COVID-19. Across the study: Sites across the United States, Italy and Spain contributed samples from acute and convalescent COVID-19. T cells, B-cell-depleted T cells, or PBMCs provided the cDNA or gDNA that served as material.

Methods used by the authors: Estimation of nucleated cell counts was performed using reference gene primer amplification. Measured with immunoSEQ multiplex PCR; TCRdb has only the in-frame clones, and not every one. V and J calls and clone size are as listed in that table; D and trimming were resolved from the DNA. The sample has 85,000 to 90,000 clones; more than 85% are singletons. The CDR3 has 15 amino acids. The V and J ends lost 5 bases and 7 bases, in that order; junction bases with no gene match: 5. The germline gives CDR1 MDHEN, CDR2 SYDVKM. The V and J genes are TRBV28 and TRBJ1-6, with TRBD1 identical over 10 bases. Sequenced sample: peripheral blood. The origin of this receptor is a human donor with active COVID-19. The donor label of this sample is uncertain. CDR3 DNA: TGTGCCAGCAGTCTCCGGGACAGGGGCAATTCACCCCTCCACTTT. Protein sequence: CASSLRDRGNSPLHF.